The entry below gives a single T cell receptor beta chain sequence along with its context. Germline CDR1 and CDR2: MNHEY and SVGAGI. With 5 bases removed from V and 6 bases from J, the gap between germline ends came to 19 bases. This CDR3 has 16 residues. This sample stems from a study of spatial heterogeneity in lung cancer. Turning to the study itself: On average, each unique TCR and UMI combination appeared more than ten times in raw reads.

MiXCR was run by TCRdb on the 5' RACE reads, yielding one entry per CDR3 protein. The sample includes about 30,000 distinct CDR3 sequences, 5% to 6.5% of them seen just once. Time point given: blood at routine non-recurrence follow-up after resection. No cells were sorted before sequencing. The whole RNA sequenced was extracted from tumor, nontumor lung or frozen PBMC. The sequence derives from a male donor with early-stage non-small cell lung cancer. This material consisted of PBMCs, taken at follow-up. The chain carries TRBV6-5 and TRBJ1-4; D perhaps matches TRBD1 (6 bases). CDR3 coding DNA: TGTGCCAGCAGTCCCCATGGGGGGGCGGAGGATGAAAAACTGTTTTTT. It is translated as CASSPHGGAEDEKLFF.